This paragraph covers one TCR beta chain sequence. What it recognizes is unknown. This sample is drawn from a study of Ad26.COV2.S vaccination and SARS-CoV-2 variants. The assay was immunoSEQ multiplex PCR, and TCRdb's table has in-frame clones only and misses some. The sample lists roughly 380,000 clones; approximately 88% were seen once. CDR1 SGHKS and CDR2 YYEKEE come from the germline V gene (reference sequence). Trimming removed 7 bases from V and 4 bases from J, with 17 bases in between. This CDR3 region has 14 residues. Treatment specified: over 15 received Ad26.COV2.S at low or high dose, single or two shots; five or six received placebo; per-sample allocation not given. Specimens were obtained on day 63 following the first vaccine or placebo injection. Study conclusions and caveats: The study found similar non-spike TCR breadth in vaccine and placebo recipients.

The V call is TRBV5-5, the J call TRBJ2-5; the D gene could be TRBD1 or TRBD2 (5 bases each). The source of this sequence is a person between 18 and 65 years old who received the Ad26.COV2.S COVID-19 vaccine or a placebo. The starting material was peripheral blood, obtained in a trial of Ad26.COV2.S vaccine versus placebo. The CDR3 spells CASQHRGAGETQYF. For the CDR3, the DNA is TGTGCCAGCCAGCACCGAGGGGCGGGAGAGACCCAGTACTTC.